This T cell receptor beta chain was obtained from a study of STAT5B mutations in CD4+ large granular lymphocyte leukemia. Study-level findings and limits: Patient CD4-sorted repertoires looked more clonal than healthy CD4+ repertoires, even without putative leukemic clones. 8/27 top patient clones versus 2/35 control clones were TRBV06-family.

Germline V gene sequence: CDR1 LGHNT, CDR2 FRNRAP. This CDR3 contains 14 residues. V shed 6 bases and J 1 base; nucleotides not matched to a gene: 5. Some clones are missing from TCRdb's copy, which holds only in-frame ones; the method was immunoSEQ multiplex PCR. Seen here are 20,000 or so clones, more than 60% observed once, and the top ten hold 0.4% to 0.45%. A note on this clone: The antigen remains undetermined.

This sequence joins TRBV12-5 and TRBJ1-1; 7 bases map to TRBD1. The specimen sequenced was CD4+ T cells from blood buffy coats. This TCR came from a human donor in good health. The CDR3 DNA sequence: TGTGCTAGTGGCCTGGGACAGCGGAACACTGAAGCTTTCTTT. This codes for CASGLGQRNTEAFF.